The 10 T cell receptor beta chains listed next were all sequenced from one sample in a study of shared clonotypes between healthy human individuals. Produced via immunoSEQ multiplex PCR; TCRdb's table is partial and in-frame only. The table has 2 million to 2.5 million clones, 80% to 95% seen once. Sequences were obtained from naive CD4+ T cells from PBMCs. Subset: CD45RA+ positively selected. These receptors were collected from a man aged 18 to 29 in good health. Some clones in this sample may be carry-over from other donors' samples.

This clone was observed a few times. The chain joins TRBV30 to TRBJ1-4; D is perhaps TRBD1 (6 bases). The CDR3 runs 14 residues. Germline V gene data show CDR1 as GTSNPN and CDR2 as SVGIG (reference sequence). Trimming stripped 2 bases from V and 8 bases from J, with 15 bases between. For the CDR3, the DNA is TGTGCCTGGAGTAAGGGCAGGGGCTACGAAAAACTGTTTTTT. Residues: CAWSKGRGYEKLFF.

The V call is TRBV30, the J call TRBJ1-4, with D possibly TRBD1 on 6 matching bases. Trimming took off 1 base at V and 8 bases at J, with 23 bases between the two ends. The CDR3 spans 17 residues. CDR1 GTSNPN and CDR2 SVGIG come from the germline V gene (reference sequence). DNA for the CDR3: TGTGCCTGGAGTGCGGGGCTGAGGGGGTCGTTCTGGGAAAAACTGTTTTTT. It specifies CAWSAGLRGSFWEKLFF.

V and J are TRBV5-1 and TRBJ1-2, with D hard to call. CDR3 length: 13 residues. Trimming shortened V by 5 bases and J by 3 bases, and 11 bases separated the two germline ends. CDR1 is SGHRS and CDR2 is YFSETQ in the germline V gene. The CDR3 spells CASSSGSDYGYTF. CDR3 DNA sequence: TGCGCCAGCAGTTCGGGGTCAGACTATGGCTACACCTTC. Combining the CDR3 with reference TRBV5-1 and TRBJ1-2 gives the whole variable domain KAGVTQTPRYLIKTRGQQVTLSCSPISGHRSVSWYQQTPGQGLQFLFEYFSETQRNKGNFPGRFSGRQFSNSRSEMNVSTLELGDSALYLCASSSGSDYGYTFGSGTRLTVV.

As to this clone: Other nucleotide sequences from this sample produce the same CDR3. The V gene is TRBV30, the J gene TRBJ1-2, with 9 positions matching TRBD1. With 1 base clipped from V and 5 bases from J, the junction kept 2 bases outside the gene matches. CDR3 size: 13 residues. The V gene's germline CDR1 is GTSNPN and CDR2 SVGIG (reference sequence). DNA of the CDR3: TGTGCCTGGAGTGGAGGGACAGGGTATGGCTACACCTTC. It codes for CAWSGGTGYGYTF.

The chain links TRBV30 to TRBJ1-2; 9 bases fit TRBD1. The CDR3 has 15 residues. The V gene end was trimmed by 4 bases and the J gene end by 1 base; junction bases not matched to a gene: 7. Germline lookup yields CDR1 GTSNPN and CDR2 SVGIG (reference sequence). This CDR3 is CAWNAPGQGNYGYTF. In DNA form, the CDR3 reads TGTGCCTGGAATGCCCCGGGACAGGGTAACTATGGCTACACCTTC.

J is TRBJ2-6 and V is TRBV19, with 10 nucleotides matching TRBD1. The CDR3 length is 21 residues. The germline gives CDR1 LNHDA, CDR2 SQIVND (reference sequence). The V segment lost 1 base and the J segment 0 bases; nucleotides outside the gene matches: 12. The CDR3 loop reads CASSIGRDRGRPFSGANVLTF. In nucleotides, the CDR3 is TGTGCCAGTAGTATAGGCCGAGACAGGGGGCGACCCTTCTCTGGGGCCAACGTCCTGACTTTC.

The V call is TRBV2, the J call TRBJ2-5, with 10 bases that match TRBD2. The CDR3 is 13 amino acids. Germline trimming cut 10 bases from V and 5 bases from J; bases unmatched to any gene: 7. Germline V gene data show CDR1 as SNHLY and CDR2 as FYNNEI. For the CDR3, the DNA is TGTGCCACCCCGGGACTAGCGAGGGAGACCCAGTACTTC. Protein product: CATPGLARETQYF.

As regards this clone: This same CDR3 is encoded by further DNA sequences in the sample. The chain joins TRBV5-1 to TRBJ1-1; 7 bases are a match to TRBD1. Per germline, CDR1 SGHRS and CDR2 YFSETQ. CDR3 size: 14 residues. With V trimmed by 4 bases and J by 3 bases, 6 bases remained unmatched. CDR3 sequence: CASSLGDSYTEAFF. CDR3 DNA: TGCGCCAGCAGCCTGGGGGACAGTTACACTGAAGCTTTCTTT.

The count of this clone is one. This chain uses TRBV9 with TRBJ2-4, with 7 bases lining up with TRBD2. This CDR3 is 17 amino acids long. Germline assignment: CDR1 SGDLS and CDR2 YYNGEE. Trimming at V came to 0 bases and at J to 6 bases, leaving 12 bases not matched to a gene. CDR3 sequence (DNA): TGTGCCAGCAGCGTAGGCGGTCTCGAGGCTAGCGGAAACATTCAGTACTTC. It specifies CASSVGGLEASGNIQYF.

The chain uses TRBV2 and TRBJ1-2, with D hard to call. The germline V and J ends were trimmed by 2 bases and 3 bases, with 13 bases remaining between them. The CDR3 sequence is 15 residues long. CDR1 is SNHLY and CDR2 is FYNNEI in the germline V gene. CDR3 amino acids: CASSETPAQDYGYTF. The DNA for the CDR3 is TGTGCCAGCAGTGAAACCCCAGCTCAAGACTATGGCTACACCTTC.